One sample yielded the 14 T cell receptor beta chains listed below, sequenced in a study of shared clonotypes between healthy human individuals. Method: immunoSEQ multiplex PCR; TCRdb's copy keeps in-frame clones and lacks some. The sample shows 2 million or so clones, over 85% of them seen only once. It was CD45RO-negative cells, positively selected for CCR7, that made up naive CD8 cells, with terminally differentiated effector memory CD45RA+ cells excluded. Sequencing was carried out using naive CD8+ T cells sorted from blood. These receptors were collected from a man between 18 and 35 years old in good health.

J is TRBJ2-7 and V is TRBV19, with TRBD1 as a possible D gene (5 bases). The CDR3 loop spans 13 amino acids. V lost 2 bases and J lost 3, with 8 bases in between. CDR1 is LNHDA, CDR2 SQIVND, per germline (reference sequence). CDR3 DNA: TGTGCCAGTAGTATAAGGGGTGACTACGAGCAGTACTTC. Translated, it gives CASSIRGDYEQYF.

This rearrangement joins TRBV5-4 to TRBJ2-1; D unclear. The V and J ends lost 0 bases and 6 bases respectively, with 13 bases between them. The CDR3 has 15 residues. Germline assignment: CDR1 SGHNT and CDR2 YYREEE (reference sequence). CDR3 region: CASSLGGLHSNEQFF. DNA of the CDR3: TGTGCCAGCAGCTTGGGCGGTCTCCACTCCAATGAGCAGTTCTTC.

CDR3: CASSVDGQDGKTQYF. The CDR3 DNA sequence: TGTGCCAGCAGCGTAGATGGACAGGACGGAAAGACCCAGTACTTC. The chain uses TRBV9 and TRBJ2-5; 7 positions agree with TRBD1. The V gene end was trimmed by 0 bases and the J gene end by 6 bases; junction bases not matched to a gene: 8. Germline values: CDR1 SGDLS, CDR2 YYNGEE. The CDR3 consists of 15 residues.

The genes are TRBV30 and TRBJ2-1; no firm D call. This CDR3 is 13 amino acids long. Germline loops: CDR1 GTSNPN, CDR2 SVGIG (reference sequence). V lost 1 base and J lost 4, with 8 bases in between. CDR3 nucleotide sequence: TGTGCCTGGAGTGATGCAGAGTACAATGAGCAGTTCTTC. It is translated as CAWSDAEYNEQFF.

The rearrangement uses TRBV7-6 and TRBJ2-1; unclear D gene. The V gene lost 1 base and the J gene lost 3 bases, with 7 bases spanning the gap. The CDR3 contains 14 residues. Germline V CDR1 and CDR2: SGHVS, FNYEAQ. The CDR3: CASSLGPGYNEQFF. For the CDR3, the DNA is TGTGCCAGCAGCTTAGGTCCAGGCTACAATGAGCAGTTCTTC.

The chain is built from TRBV10-3 and TRBJ2-3, with D perhaps matching TRBD1 (6 bases). This CDR3 is 15 amino acids long. The V gene lost 0 bases and the J gene lost 3 bases, with 10 bases spanning the gap. Germline V gene data show CDR1 as ENHRY and CDR2 as SYGVKD. The CDR3 region is CAISESNRATDTQYF. CDR3 DNA: TGTGCCATCAGTGAGTCGAACAGGGCAACAGATACGCAGTATTTT.

The chain joins TRBV5-6 to TRBJ2-1, with D possibly matching TRBD2 (5 bases). V was pared by 4 bases and J by 6 bases, with 8 bases between. The CDR3 runs to 12 residues. CDR1 and CDR2 (germline): SGHDT, YYEEEE. CDR3 nucleotide sequence: TGTGCCAGCAGCCCCGAGGGCAATGAGCAGTTCTTC. Its translation: CASSPEGNEQFF. Full variable domain (rest looked up from reference TRBV5-6 and TRBJ2-1): DAGVTQSPTHLIKTRGQQVTLRCSPKSGHDTVSWYQQALGQGPQFIFQYYEEEERQRGNFPDRFSGHQFPNYSSELNVNALLLGDSALYLCASSPEGNEQFFGPGTRLTVL.

V gene TRBV6-1 combines with J gene TRBJ1-3; D uncertain. The CDR3 contains 12 residues. Germline lookup yields CDR1 MNHNS and CDR2 SASEGT. The V end was cut by 8 bases, the J end by 0 bases, with 5 bases between. CDR3 in DNA: TGTGCCAGCCTCCCCTCTGGAAACACCATATATTTT. Its protein is CASLPSGNTIYF.

The CDR3 DNA sequence: TGTGCCAGCAGCTTTCTAGCGGGAGAAGGAAATACGCAGTATTTT. Translation: CASSFLAGEGNTQYF. The chain recombines TRBV7-9 with TRBJ2-3, with 10 bases that match TRBD2. This CDR3 is built from 15 residues. J was trimmed by 7 bases and V by 3 bases; bases with no gene match: 7. Germline V gene data show CDR1 as SEHNR and CDR2 as FQNEAQ (reference sequence).

CDR3 amino acids: CASSEADRTEAFF. CDR3 nucleotide sequence: TGTGCCAGCAGTGAAGCGGATCGGACTGAAGCTTTCTTT. J is TRBJ1-1 and V is TRBV2; D unclear. The V gene's germline CDR1 is SNHLY and CDR2 FYNNEI. CDR3 length equals 13 residues. Deletions cut 0 bases from V and 5 bases from J, with 7 bases between. The full variable domain, completed using reference TRBV2 and TRBJ1-1, is EPEVTQTPSHQVTQMGQEVILRCVPISNHLYFYWYRQILGQKVEFLVSFYNNEISEKSEIFDDQFSVERPDGSNFTLKIRSTKLEDSAMYFCASSEADRTEAFFGQGTRLTVV.

This clone was found once. The rearrangement uses TRBV30 and TRBJ2-1; a weak D match, TRBD2 (6 bases). CDR1 and CDR2 from the germline V gene are GTSNPN and SVGIG (reference sequence). V lost 7 bases to trimming and J lost 4 bases, with 17 bases between them. The length of the CDR3 is 14 residues. In nucleotides, the CDR3 is TGTGCCTCGTCGGAGGGCCCGGGATACAATGAGCAGTTCTTC. It is translated as CASSEGPGYNEQFF.

V is TRBV7-6 and J is TRBJ2-1; D unresolved. The CDR3 extends over 13 amino acids. V lost 4 bases, J lost 4 bases, and 8 bases lay in between. Germline CDR1 and CDR2: SGHVS and FNYEAQ. The CDR3 protein is CASSSDPYNEQFF. The CDR3 bases are TGTGCCAGCAGCTCCGACCCGTACAATGAGCAGTTCTTC.

This clone was seen a single time. The chain carries TRBV27 and TRBJ1-1, with D hard to call. Germline-derived CDR1 and CDR2 are MNHEY and SMNVEV (reference sequence). The V gene lost 2 bases and the J gene lost 1 base, with 8 bases spanning the gap. The length of the CDR3 is 14 residues. Here the CDR3 reads CASSLRDQNTEAFF. The CDR3 DNA reads as TGTGCCAGCAGTTTAAGAGACCAGAACACTGAAGCTTTCTTT.

Notes on this clone: The identical CDR3 is also encoded by other nucleotide sequences in the sample. The gene calls are TRBV7-9 and TRBJ2-7, with D unclear. V dropped 4 bases and J dropped 5 bases, with 6 bases sitting between them. This CDR3 is 11 amino acids long. The germline V gene encodes CDR1 SEHNR and CDR2 FQNEAQ (reference sequence). CDR3 sequence (DNA): TGTGCCAGCAGCTCAGACCACGAGCAGTACTTC. This gives the protein CASSSDHEQYF.